These T cell receptor beta chains were read from a single sample in a study of identical twins. TCRdb itself ran the 5' RACE reads through MiXCR, one entry per CDR3 protein. This sample yields around 530,000 distinct CDR3 sequences, of which about 16% are seen a single time; around 0.48% belongs to the top ten. This same sample was also part of a study on yellow fever vaccine responses in identical twins.

The sequenced material came from CD4+ T cells sorted from blood. The origin of the receptors is a woman aged 18-29 years in good health. Both conserved end residues are part of each CDR3. D genes are given only for firm matches. Where a row states a size, it is once, few, many or the class of an expanded clone; other rows omit it.

CDR3nt	CDR3aa	abundance	v_gene	j_gene	d_gene
TGCAGTGCTAGAGGACTAGCGGGCCTTCCCCCCAATGAGCAGTTCTTC	CSARGLAGLPPNEQFF	NA	TRBV20-1	TRBJ2-1	TRBD2
TGTGCCAGCAGATCAATACAGGCGATCGGGGAGCTGTTTTTT	CASRSIQAIGELFF	few	TRBV11-2	TRBJ2-2	NA
TGTGCCAGCTCACCAGAAAGTGGGAGCAATCAGCCCCAGCATTTT	CASSPESGSNQPQHF	few	TRBV18	TRBJ1-5	NA
TGTGCCAGCAGTTTAACCGCCGTGAACACTGAAGCTTTCTTT	CASSLTAVNTEAFF	few	TRBV12-3/TRBV12-4	TRBJ1-1	NA
TGTGCCACCAGTGATTATACCGGGGGGCGGAATGAGCAGTTCTTC	CATSDYTGGRNEQFF	NA	TRBV24-1	TRBJ2-1	NA
TGTGCCAGCTCCTTGAGGGGGATCAACTCTGGGGCCAACGTCCTGACTTTC	CASSLRGINSGANVLTF	NA	TRBV12-3/TRBV12-4	TRBJ2-6	NA
TGTGCCAGCAGGGGAGGACAGTTGAACACTGAAGCTTTCTTT	CASRGGQLNTEAFF	NA	TRBV12-3/TRBV12-4	TRBJ1-1	NA
TGCAGCGTGAGCGGGGGAAAGTACAATGAGCAGTTCTTC	CSVSGGKYNEQFF	many	TRBV29-1	TRBJ2-1	TRBD2
TGTGCCAGCAGCCGCGGACTGGAATTCGGAAACACCATATATTTT	CASSRGLEFGNTIYF	NA	TRBV12-3/TRBV12-4	TRBJ1-3	NA
TGTGCCAGCAGCCAAGTTGGGCCAACTAGCGGGATCCACAATGAGCAGTTCTTC	CASSQVGPTSGIHNEQFF	few	TRBV3-1	TRBJ2-1	TRBD2
TGCAGCGCCATGACTAGCGGCCAAGAGACCCAGTACTTC	CSAMTSGQETQYF	few	TRBV20-1	TRBJ2-5	TRBD2
TGCGCCAGCAGCCCAGAGGGCACTCGGGGGGGCACAGATACGCAGTATTTT	CASSPEGTRGGTDTQYF	few	TRBV5-1	TRBJ2-3	TRBD2
TGTGCCAGCAGACGGACAGGGAACTCCTACGAGCAGTACTTC	CASRRTGNSYEQYF	NA	TRBV6-1	TRBJ2-7	TRBD1
TGTGCCAGCAGGCCCCGAGGTAGCAAAAACATTCAGTACTTC	CASRPRGSKNIQYF	once	TRBV7-2	TRBJ2-4	NA
TGTGCCAGCAGCTCCGGGACTAGCGGTTTGAATACGCAGTATTTT	CASSSGTSGLNTQYF	few	TRBV7-7	TRBJ2-3	TRBD2
TGTGCCAGCAGAGAAGGACGGACGACCGGGACCCAGTACTTC	CASREGRTTGTQYF	NA	TRBV3-1	TRBJ2-5	NA
TGTGCCAGCAGCCAAGGGTCGAATAGTTACAATGAGCAGTTCTTC	CASSQGSNSYNEQFF	NA	TRBV3-1	TRBJ2-1	NA
TGTGCCAGCAGTTCATGGGACGGAGAGACCCAGTACTTC	CASSSWDGETQYF	NA	TRBV12-3/TRBV12-4	TRBJ2-5	NA
TGTGCCACCAGTGACGTGACAGGGGAGGCTTTCTTT	CATSDVTGEAFF	NA	TRBV24-1	TRBJ1-1	TRBD1
TGTGCCAGCAGCTCCAACCCGACTAGCGGGGGATGGAGTGAGCAGTTCTTC	CASSSNPTSGGWSEQFF	few	TRBV7-8	TRBJ2-1	TRBD2
TGCGCCAGCAGCCAGGGCTGGGACCAAGAGACCCAGTACTTC	CASSQGWDQETQYF	NA	TRBV4-1	TRBJ2-5	NA
TGTGCCAGCACTGGACTAGGCAATGAGCAGTTCTTC	CASTGLGNEQFF	few	TRBV6-2/TRBV6-3	TRBJ2-1	TRBD2